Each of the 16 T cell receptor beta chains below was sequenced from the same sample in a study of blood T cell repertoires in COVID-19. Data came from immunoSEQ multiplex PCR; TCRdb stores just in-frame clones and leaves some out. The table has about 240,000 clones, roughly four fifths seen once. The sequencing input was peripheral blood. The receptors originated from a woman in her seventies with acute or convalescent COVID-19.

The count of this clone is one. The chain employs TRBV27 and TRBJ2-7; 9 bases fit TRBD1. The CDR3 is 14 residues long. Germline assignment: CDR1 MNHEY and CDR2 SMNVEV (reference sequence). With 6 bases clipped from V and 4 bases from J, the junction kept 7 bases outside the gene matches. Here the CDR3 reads CASSSGTGQYEQYF. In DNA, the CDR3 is TGTGCCAGCAGCTCCGGGACAGGGCAATACGAGCAGTACTTC.

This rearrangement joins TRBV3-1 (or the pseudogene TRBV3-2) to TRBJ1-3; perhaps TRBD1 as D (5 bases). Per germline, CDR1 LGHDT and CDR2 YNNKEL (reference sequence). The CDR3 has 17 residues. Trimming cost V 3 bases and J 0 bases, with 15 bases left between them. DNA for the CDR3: TGTGCCAGCAGCCACTCCGGCTGGGGGGGCTCTGGAAACACCATATATTTT. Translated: CASSHSGWGGSGNTIYF.

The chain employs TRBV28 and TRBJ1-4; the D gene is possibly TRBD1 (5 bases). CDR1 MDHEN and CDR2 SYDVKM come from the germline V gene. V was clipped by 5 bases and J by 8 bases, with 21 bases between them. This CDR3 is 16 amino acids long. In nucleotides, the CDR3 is TGTGCCAGCAGTCTTGGGGCTGGGGGGGTTAGGGAAAAACTGTTTTTT. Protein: CASSLGAGGVREKLFF.

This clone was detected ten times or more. The CDR3 region is CASSSSLNQPQHF. CDR3 nucleotides: TGTGCCAGCAGTTCCTCGTTAAATCAGCCCCAGCATTTT. The chain recombines TRBV27 with TRBJ1-5; D is unclear. CDR1 is MNHEY, CDR2 SMNVEV, per germline (reference sequence). This CDR3 comprises 13 residues. Trimming took off 4 bases at V and 4 bases at J, with 8 bases between the two ends.

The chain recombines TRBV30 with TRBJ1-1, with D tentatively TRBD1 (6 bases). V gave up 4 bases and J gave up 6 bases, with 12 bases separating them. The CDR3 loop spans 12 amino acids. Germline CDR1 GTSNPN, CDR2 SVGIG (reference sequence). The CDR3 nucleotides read TGTGCCTGGAAGACGGGGGGCCCTGAAGCTTTCTTT. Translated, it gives CAWKTGGPEAFF. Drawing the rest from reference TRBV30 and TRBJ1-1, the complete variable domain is SQTIHQWPATLVQPVGSPLSLECTVEGTSNPNLYWYRQAAGRGLQLLFYSVGIGQISSEVPQNLSASRPQDRQFILSSKKLLLSDSGFYLCAWKTGGPEAFFGQGTRLTVV.

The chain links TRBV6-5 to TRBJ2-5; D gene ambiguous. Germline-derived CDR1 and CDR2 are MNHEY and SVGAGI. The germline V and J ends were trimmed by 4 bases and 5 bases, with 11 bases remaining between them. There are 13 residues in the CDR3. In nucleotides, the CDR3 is TGTGCCAGCAGTTTGGAACGAGCGGAGACCCAGTACTTC. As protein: CASSLERAETQYF.

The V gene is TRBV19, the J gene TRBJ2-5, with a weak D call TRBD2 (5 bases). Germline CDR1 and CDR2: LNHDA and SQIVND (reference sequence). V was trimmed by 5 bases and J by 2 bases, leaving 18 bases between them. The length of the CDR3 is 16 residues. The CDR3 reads CASSVGVGGRQETQYF. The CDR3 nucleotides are TGTGCCAGTAGTGTCGGTGTAGGAGGAAGACAAGAGACCCAGTACTTC.

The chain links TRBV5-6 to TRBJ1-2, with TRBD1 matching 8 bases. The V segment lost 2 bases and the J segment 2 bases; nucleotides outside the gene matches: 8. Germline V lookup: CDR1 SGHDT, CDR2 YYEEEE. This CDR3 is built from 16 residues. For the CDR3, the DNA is TGTGCCAGCAGCTTCGGGGGGACAGGCAAAAACTATGGCTACACCTTC. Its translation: CASSFGGTGKNYGYTF. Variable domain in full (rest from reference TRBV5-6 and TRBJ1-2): DAGVTQSPTHLIKTRGQQVTLRCSPKSGHDTVSWYQQALGQGPQFIFQYYEEEERQRGNFPDRFSGHQFPNYSSELNVNALLLGDSALYLCASSFGGTGKNYGYTFGSGTRLTVV.

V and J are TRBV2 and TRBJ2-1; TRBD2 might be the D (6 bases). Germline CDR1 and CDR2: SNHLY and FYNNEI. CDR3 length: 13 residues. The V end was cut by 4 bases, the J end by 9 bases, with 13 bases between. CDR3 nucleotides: TGTGCCAGCAGTGGGAATATGCGGGGTGAGCAGTTCTTC. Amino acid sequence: CASSGNMRGEQFF.

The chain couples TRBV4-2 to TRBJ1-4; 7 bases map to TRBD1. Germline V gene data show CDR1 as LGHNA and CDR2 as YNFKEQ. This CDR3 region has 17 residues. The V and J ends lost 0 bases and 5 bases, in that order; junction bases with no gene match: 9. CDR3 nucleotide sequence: TGTGCCAGCAGCCAAGAGGGGTGGAGGACAGGAAATGAAAAACTGTTTTTT. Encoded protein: CASSQEGWRTGNEKLFF.

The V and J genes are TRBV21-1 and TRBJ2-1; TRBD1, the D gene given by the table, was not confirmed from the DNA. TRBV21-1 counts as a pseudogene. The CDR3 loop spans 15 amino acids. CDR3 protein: CASSKGGRGCSEQFF. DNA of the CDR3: TGTGCCAGCAGCAAAGGGGGAAGGGGGTGTAGTGAGCAGTTCTTC.

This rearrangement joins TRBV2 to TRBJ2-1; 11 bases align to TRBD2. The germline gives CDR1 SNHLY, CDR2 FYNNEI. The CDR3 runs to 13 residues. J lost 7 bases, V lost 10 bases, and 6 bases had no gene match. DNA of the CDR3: TGTGCCACCGGGACTAGCGGACCTAATGAGCAGTTCTTC. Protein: CATGTSGPNEQFF. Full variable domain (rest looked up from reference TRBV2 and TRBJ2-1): EPEVTQTPSHQVTQMGQEVILRCVPISNHLYFYWYRQILGQKVEFLVSFYNNEISEKSEIFDDQFSVERPDGSNFTLKIRSTKLEDSAMYFCATGTSGPNEQFFGPGTRLTVL.

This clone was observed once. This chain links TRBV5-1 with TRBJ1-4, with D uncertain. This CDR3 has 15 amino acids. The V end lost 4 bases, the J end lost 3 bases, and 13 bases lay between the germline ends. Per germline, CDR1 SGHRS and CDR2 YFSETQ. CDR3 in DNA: TGCGCCAGCAGCCAAAACTCCGGGGCTAATGAAAAACTGTTTTTT. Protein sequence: CASSQNSGANEKLFF.

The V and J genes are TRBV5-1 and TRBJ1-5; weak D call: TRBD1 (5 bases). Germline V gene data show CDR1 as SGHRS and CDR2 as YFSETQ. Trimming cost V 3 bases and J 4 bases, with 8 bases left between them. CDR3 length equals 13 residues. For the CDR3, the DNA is TGCGCCAGCAGCTCGGACATTAATCAGCCCCAGCATTTT. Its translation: CASSSDINQPQHF.

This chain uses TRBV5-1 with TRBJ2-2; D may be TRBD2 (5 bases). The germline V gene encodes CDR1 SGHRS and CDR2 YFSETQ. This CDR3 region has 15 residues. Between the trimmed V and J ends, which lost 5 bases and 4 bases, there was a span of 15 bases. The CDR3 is CASRRYEGATGELFF. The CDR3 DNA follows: TGCGCCAGCAGAAGATATGAGGGTGCCACCGGGGAGCTGTTTTTT.

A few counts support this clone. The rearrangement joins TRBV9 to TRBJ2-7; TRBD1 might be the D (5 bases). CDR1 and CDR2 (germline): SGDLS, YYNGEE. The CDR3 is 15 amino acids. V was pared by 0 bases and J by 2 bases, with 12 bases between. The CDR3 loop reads CASSVDPGWTYEQYF. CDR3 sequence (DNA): TGTGCCAGCAGCGTAGATCCAGGGTGGACCTACGAGCAGTACTTC.